This T cell receptor beta chain comes out of a study of control samples from healthy donors and cancer patients. Sequenced by immunoSEQ multiplex PCR; TCRdb stores in-frame clones only, minus some. Here the sample spans more than 100,000 clones, roughly 90% being singletons. Germline assignment: CDR1 SGHRS and CDR2 YFSETQ. The ends lost 3 bases at V and 8 bases at J; junction bases unmatched: 5. The CDR3 consists of 14 residues. Sequences were obtained from PBMCs. V and J are TRBV5-1 and TRBJ1-6; 7 positions agree with TRBD1. The receptor's source is a man aged 45-65 years with head and neck cancer. The CDR3: CASSWTGPDSPLHF. CDR3 sequence (DNA): TGCGCCAGCAGCTGGACAGGACCCGATTCACCCCTCCACTTT.